This T cell receptor beta chain was captured in a study of immune evolution from preneoplasia to lung adenocarcinoma. The CDR3 sequence is 16 residues long. Germline V gives CDR1 SGHNT, CDR2 YENEEA. V lost 1 base and J lost 0, with 13 bases in between. Generated by immunoSEQ multiplex PCR, the TCRdb table keeps only in-frame clones and is missing some. The profile shows 9,800 or so clones, about four fifths of them singletons. Resections took place in Japan or China from about 2013 to 2017. Histologic diagnosis was independently verified by two lung pathologists. This receptor was identified in an older person with lung adenocarcinoma. Sequenced material: FFPE lung adenocarcinoma in situ tissue. The chain links TRBV11-3 to TRBJ2-7; no clear D gene. CDR3 coding DNA: TGTGCCAGCAGCTTAGCGGCAGGCTATACCTCCTACGAGCAGTACTTC. Translating gives CASSLAAGYTSYEQYF.